This record looks at one T cell receptor beta chain sequence and its context. It lacks a known antigen. No base qualities exist here, and no much larger clone lies one base off it. Whole blood was collected in K2EDTA tubes by collaborating institutions according to the institutions' own protocols. Collaborator samples were shipped for TCRbeta analysis as frozen whole blood, isolated PBMCs, or DNA extracted from either sample type. The sample originates from a study of blood T cell repertoires in COVID-19 (dated by TCRdb to the early 2020s). Study-wide context: The collaborator samples originated in the United States, Italy and Spain and spanned the acute and convalescent phases of COVID-19. The material from the prospective study consisted of cDNA or gDNA derived from T cells, B-cell-depleted T cells, or PBMCs. The dataset comprised deeply sampled blood TCRbeta repertoires from subjects exposed to, actively infected with, or recovered from COVID-19. The samples were drawn from the first 160 participants of the ongoing ImmuneRACE study and from 1,254 subjects provided by 6 global collaborators. HLA class I and class II types, where available, came from metadata supplied by the sample provider rather than from assay-based typing. Nearly every sample came with metadata listing a de-identified subject ID, COVID-19 status, age in years and sex. The repertoires were released in a freely available public database meant as a resource for research on the immune response to SARS-CoV-2.

On the study overall, not on this receptor specifically: Clinical and demographic metadata were provided uncurated, with the amount varying by source and participant.

The immunoSEQ Assay, a bias-controlled multiplex PCR, was used to amplify TCRbeta CDR3 regions from genomic DNA. The authors' pipeline ran thus. Within the assay, amplification of reference gene primers was used to estimate how many nucleated cells each sample contained. To quantify the absolute abundance of each unique TCRbeta CDR3 rearrangement, sequence reads were collapsed and filtered. For each sample, productive Simpson clonality was calculated as the square root of Simpson's diversity index across productive rearrangements. TCRdb took this table from immuneACCESS and kept in-frame rearrangements with V and J called. Such tables lack part of the clones; where checked against another copy, unresolved V genes explain under half of the gap, and the rest is unexplained. V, J and clone size were drawn from that table, and D and trimming were deduced from the DNA. Within this sample are approximately 120,000 clones, with around 86% of them counted one time only. Under 8% of the sample rests with the top ten.

The origin of this receptor is an elderly man with active or convalescent COVID-19. Source material: peripheral blood.

Here is the DNA: TGCGCCAGCAGCCAAGCCGTGGAGCGGGAGGGCCCCTACTACGAGCAGTACTTC. Translated, it reads CASSQAVEREGPYYEQYF. The receptor chain draws on TRBV4-3 and TRBJ2-7; 10 junctional bases match TRBD2. V and J are trimmed by 1 base and 3 bases, and the gene matches miss 12 bases of the junction. CDR1 is given as LGHNA and CDR2 as YSLEER, both from the germline V gene. Reading from cysteine to phenylalanine, the CDR3 counts 18 amino acids. The entry retains the CDR3 DNA only, 54 bases that are in frame from base 1.